The 27 T cell receptor beta chains reported below all come from one sample, sequenced in a study of blood T cells in healthy people across ages. Primed by a sample-barcoded 5' primer and a J-beta primer mix, a second PCR proceeded for about 7 to 11 cycles. One entry per CDR3 protein results from TCRdb running MiXCR on the 5' RACE reads. The sample lists about 1.5 million distinct CDR3 sequences; under 55% were seen once. Sequencing was performed on blood. These receptors were obtained from a woman aged 18-30 years in good health.

This clonotype appeared many times. The rearrangement joins TRBV5-1 to TRBJ2-7; D might be TRBD1 or TRBD2, each matching 5 bases. The ends were cut back, 4 bases at V and 7 bases at J, with 12 bases in the middle. There are 12 residues in the CDR3. In germline, CDR1 is SGHRS, CDR2 YFSETQ. CDR3 nucleotide sequence: TGCGCCAGCAGCCTACAGGCGGGTGAGCAGTACTTC. Its protein is CASSLQAGEQYF. Variable domain in full (rest from reference TRBV5-1 and TRBJ2-7): KAGVTQTPRYLIKTRGQQVTLSCSPISGHRSVSWYQQTPGQGLQFLFEYFSETQRNKGNFPGRFSGRQFSNSRSEMNVSTLELGDSALYLCASSLQAGEQYFGPGTRLTVT.

CDR3 residues: CASSVDGVNEQFF. As DNA, the CDR3 is TGTGCCAGCAGCGTAGACGGGGTTAACGAGCAGTTCTTC. The chain links TRBV7-2 to TRBJ2-1, with D perhaps matching TRBD2 (5 bases). The germline V gene encodes CDR1 SGHTA and CDR2 FQGNSA. V lost 5 bases and J 10 bases, leaving 15 bases between the germline ends. CDR3 length: 13 residues.

This clonotype showed up many times. J is TRBJ1-2 and V is TRBV12-3 or TRBV12-4; 7 nucleotides align to TRBD1. J gave up 8 bases and V 6 bases, and 9 bases lay outside the gene matches. The CDR3 consists of 13 residues. The CDR3 DNA is TGTGCCAGCAGCACGAGCACAGGGGCGGGCTACACCTTC. Its translation is CASSTSTGAGYTF.

A few counts support this clonotype. The chain is built from TRBV20-1 and TRBJ1-1, with D maybe TRBD1 (5 bases). Germline V gene data show CDR1 as DFQATT and CDR2 as SNEGSKA (reference sequence). This CDR3 spans 13 amino acids. The ends were cut back, 2 bases at V and 2 bases at J, with 9 bases in the middle. CDR3 nucleotides: TGCAGTGCTAGAACGAGGGGTAACACTGAAGCTTTCTTT. This sequence encodes CSARTRGNTEAFF.

V and J are TRBV18 and TRBJ2-5, with TRBD1 identical over 9 bases. This CDR3 contains 15 residues. Unmatched junction bases numbered 5, after V lost 6 bases and J lost 0 bases. CDR1 KGHSH and CDR2 LQKENI come from the germline V gene. CDR3 protein: CASSPRTGDQETQYF. The CDR3 region has the DNA TGTGCCAGCTCCCCCCGGACAGGGGACCAAGAGACCCAGTACTTC.

The chain has TRBV7-9 and TRBJ1-1; D is uncertain. This CDR3 is 13 amino acids long. V lost 5 bases, J lost 5 bases, and 12 bases lay in between. The germline CDR1 and CDR2 sequences are SEHNR and FQNEAQ (reference sequence). CDR3 residues: CASSGRVRTEAFF. The CDR3 region has the DNA TGTGCCAGCAGCGGGCGGGTTCGGACTGAAGCTTTCTTT.

The chain couples TRBV4-3 to TRBJ1-5; possible D gene TRBD1, 5 bases. Germline CDR1 LGHNA, CDR2 YSLEER. V was cut by 4 bases and J by 5 bases, with 15 bases left in between. This CDR3 is built from 15 residues. CDR3 loop: CASSPGHGGDQPQHF. For the CDR3, the DNA is TGCGCCAGCAGCCCTGGACACGGGGGAGATCAGCCCCAGCATTTT.

Of note for this clonotype: Relative to the germline gene, one junction end is altered; a read error may explain this. This rearrangement joins TRBV5-1 to TRBJ2-3; 7 bases line up with TRBD1. CDR3 size: 16 residues. Germline V CDR1 and CDR2: SGHRS, YFSETQ. CDR3: CASSLAGTANPDTQYF. In nucleotides, the CDR3 is TGCGCCAGCAGTTTGGCCGGGACAGCCAACCCAGATACGCAGTATTTT.

The chain employs TRBV20-1 and TRBJ2-4; D is possibly TRBD2 (5 bases). This CDR3 is built from 17 residues. Germline V gene sequence: CDR1 DFQATT, CDR2 SNEGSKA (reference sequence). V was cut by 6 bases and J by 1 base, with 22 bases left in between. The CDR3 sequence: CSAYDGRRKYAKNIQYF. CDR3 bases: TGCAGTGCCTACGACGGCCGGAGGAAATACGCCAAAAACATTCAGTACTTC.

CDR3 in amino acids: CASSFDRLRVSDLHF. The CDR3 DNA follows: TGTGCCAGCAGCTTCGACAGGCTCCGGGTTTCAGACCTCCACTTT. The chain carries TRBV7-2 and TRBJ1-6; D is perhaps TRBD1 (6 bases). V was clipped by 3 bases and J by 15 bases, with 21 bases between them. The germline gives CDR1 SGHTA, CDR2 FQGNSA. This CDR3 spans 15 amino acids. The whole variable domain, filled in from reference TRBV7-2 and TRBJ1-6, reads GAGVSQSPSNKVTEKGKDVELRCDPISGHTALYWYRQSLGQGLEFLIYFQGNSAPDKSGLPSDRFSAERTGGSVSTLTIQRTQQEDSAVYLCASSFDRLRVSDLHFGNGTRLTVT.

The V call is TRBV7-3, the J call TRBJ2-1, with D unclear. CDR3 length equals 15 residues. The germline gives CDR1 SGHTA, CDR2 FQGTGA. V gave up 3 bases and J gave up 0 bases, with 9 bases separating them. CDR3 protein: CASSLVHSSYNEQFF. CDR3 nucleotide sequence: TGTGCCAGCAGCTTGGTCCATTCCTCCTACAATGAGCAGTTCTTC.

The J gene is TRBJ1-2, the V gene TRBV29-1; 7 bases are shared with TRBD1. The CDR3 is 13 residues long. Looked up from germline, CDR1 is SQVTM and CDR2 is ANQGSEA. Losses at the gene ends were 6 bases for V and 5 bases for J; bases not matched to a gene: 9. CDR3 nucleotide sequence: TGCAGCGTGAGAACCGGGACAGCATATGGCTACACCTTC. Its translation: CSVRTGTAYGYTF.

V usage is TRBV6-5 and J usage is TRBJ2-3; 13 bases match TRBD2. This CDR3 has 16 amino acids. In germline, CDR1 is MNHEY, CDR2 SVGAGI. The J segment lost 4 bases and the V segment lost 5 bases, leaving 6 bases of the junction unmatched. For the CDR3, the DNA is TGTGCCAGCAGTCCCACTAGCGGGAGGGCCTCAGATACGCAGTATTTT. It codes for CASSPTSGRASDTQYF.

This clonotype has just a few counts. The chain is built from TRBV7-6 and TRBJ2-1, with D tentatively TRBD1 (5 bases). Germline CDR1 is SGHVS and CDR2 is FNYEAQ. V lost 4 bases, J lost 2 bases, and 9 bases lay in between. The CDR3 runs to 14 residues. This chain's CDR3 is CASSSDTTYNEQFF. CDR3 nucleotides: TGTGCCAGCAGCTCGGACACCACCTACAATGAGCAGTTCTTC. Complete variable domain (other parts from reference TRBV7-6 and TRBJ2-1): GAGVSQSPRYKVTKRGQDVALRCDPISGHVSLYWYRQALGQGPEFLTYFNYEAQQDKSGLPNDRFSAERPEGSISTLTIQRTEQRDSAMYRCASSSDTTYNEQFFGPGTRLTVL.

The chain employs TRBV4-2 and TRBJ2-1; 11 bases fit TRBD1. Trimming took 4 bases from V and 8 from J; bases not matched to a gene: 4. CDR1 is LGHNA, CDR2 YNFKEQ, per germline. This CDR3 spans 14 amino acids. The CDR3 is CASSLDRGLDEQFF. The CDR3 DNA reads TGTGCCAGCAGCCTGGACAGGGGGCTCGATGAGCAGTTCTTC.

The chain couples TRBV18 to TRBJ1-5, with D tentatively TRBD1 (6 bases). The CDR3 extends over 15 amino acids. The V gene lost 2 bases and the J gene lost 2 bases, with 10 bases spanning the gap. CDR1 and CDR2 from the germline V gene are KGHSH and LQKENI. CDR3: CASSPLNRGNQPQHF. CDR3 bases: TGTGCCAGCTCACCATTGAACAGGGGCAATCAGCCCCAGCATTTT.

The chain links TRBV20-1 to TRBJ2-1, with TRBD2 matching 11 bases. The end of the DNA aligns better with TRBJ2-7, so the J call may be wrong. Germline loops: CDR1 DFQATT, CDR2 SNEGSKA (reference sequence). This CDR3 comprises 16 residues. CDR3 nucleotides: TGCAGTGCTAGACTTAGCGGGAGGGTTTCCTACAATGAGCAGTACTTC. Amino acid sequence: CSARLSGRVSYNEQYF.

This clonotype was observed a handful of times. This sequence joins TRBV7-2 and TRBJ2-3; 8 nucleotides line up with TRBD2. Germline CDR1 is SGHTA and CDR2 is FQGNSA. The V and J ends lost 0 bases and 8 bases, in that order; junction bases with no gene match: 4. The CDR3 has 14 residues. CDR3 residues: CASSLASGTLTQYF. The CDR3 DNA follows: TGTGCCAGCAGCTTAGCTAGCGGGACCCTTACGCAGTATTTT.

This clonotype appeared a few times. This chain joins TRBV5-1 and TRBJ2-1, with 8 bases that match TRBD2. This CDR3 spans 15 amino acids. Germline V gene sequence: CDR1 SGHRS, CDR2 YFSETQ. Germline trimming cut 0 bases from V and 9 bases from J; bases unmatched to any gene: 8. The CDR3 region is CASSLVSGGPAEQFF. In nucleotides, the CDR3 is TGCGCCAGCAGCTTGGTTTCGGGAGGGCCGGCTGAGCAGTTCTTC.

This clonotype came up a few times. The gene calls are TRBV12-5 and TRBJ2-5; 7 nucleotides align to TRBD1. Germline V gives CDR1 LGHNT, CDR2 FRNRAP. The V gene end was trimmed by 6 bases and the J gene end by 2 bases; junction bases not matched to a gene: 3. CDR3 length equals 13 residues. The CDR3 spells CASGIQGQETQYF. CDR3 nucleotides: TGTGCTAGTGGGATACAGGGGCAAGAGACCCAGTACTTC.

This clonotype occurred a few times. V gene TRBV2 combines with J gene TRBJ2-7; 7 bases map to TRBD1. Germline trimming cut 8 bases from V and 4 bases from J; bases unmatched to any gene: 2. Looked up from germline, CDR1 is SNHLY and CDR2 is FYNNEI. The CDR3 totals 11 residues. This chain's CDR3 is CASGDRYEQYF. The CDR3 DNA is TGTGCCAGCGGGGACAGATACGAGCAGTACTTC.

The chain couples TRBV9 to TRBJ1-1, with TRBD1 identical over 8 bases. CDR3 length: 14 amino acids. The ends lost 3 bases at V and 6 bases at J; junction bases unmatched: 7. Germline V gene data show CDR1 as SGDLS and CDR2 as YYNGEE. The CDR3 DNA is TGTGCCAGCAGCGGCGACAGGGGTTGGCCTGAAGCTTTCTTT. The encoded protein is CASSGDRGWPEAFF.

The rearrangement uses TRBV29-1 and TRBJ2-7; D is perhaps TRBD1 (5 bases). CDR1 SQVTM and CDR2 ANQGSEA come from the germline V gene. Trimming stripped 4 bases from V and 4 bases from J, with 26 bases between. CDR3 length: 17 amino acids. The CDR3 bases are TGCAGCGTTGCGGGCTCAGTCAGGGTCGATGCCGCGTACGAGCAGTACTTC. Protein: CSVAGSVRVDAAYEQYF.

As regards this clonotype: Possible read error: a much larger clone is one base away. The chain has TRBV6-5 and TRBJ2-1; D ambiguous. Between the trimmed V and J ends, which lost 6 bases and 2 bases, there was a span of 8 bases. The CDR3 covers 13 residues. Germline CDR1 is MNHEY and CDR2 is SVGAGI. In DNA, the CDR3 is TGTGCCAGCAGCGACGCCGCCTACAATGAGCAGTTCTTC. This sequence encodes CASSDAAYNEQFF.

This clonotype was detected a few times. The chain has TRBV27 and TRBJ1-2; the match to TRBD1 covers 7 bases. The CDR3 totals 15 residues. J gave up 7 bases and V 2 bases, and 10 bases lay outside the gene matches. Germline V CDR1 and CDR2: MNHEY, SMNVEV (reference sequence). CDR3 nucleotides: TGTGCCAGCAGTTTAGGGGCAGGGGGGCTCTCTGGCTACACCTTC. Protein sequence: CASSLGAGGLSGYTF.

The genes are TRBV5-5 and TRBJ1-1, with 9 bases that match TRBD1. Germline lookup yields CDR1 SGHKS and CDR2 YYEKEE (reference sequence). The CDR3 runs to 16 residues. Trimming took 3 bases from V and 0 from J; bases not matched to a gene: 6. CDR3 region: CASSSGQGRVNTEAFF. The CDR3 coding sequence is TGTGCCAGCAGCTCTGGACAGGGGAGGGTGAACACTGAAGCTTTCTTT.

This clonotype was observed a handful of times. The CDR3 DNA follows: TGCAGTGCTATGACACGACAGGGAGTGTTAGCTGAAGCTTTCTTT. Translating it yields CSAMTRQGVLAEAFF. The genes are TRBV20-1 and TRBJ1-1, with 7 bases matching TRBD1. Germline CDR1 DFQATT, CDR2 SNEGSKA (reference sequence). The CDR3 sequence is 15 residues long. Trimming cost V 4 bases and J 6 bases; bases outside gene matches: 14.